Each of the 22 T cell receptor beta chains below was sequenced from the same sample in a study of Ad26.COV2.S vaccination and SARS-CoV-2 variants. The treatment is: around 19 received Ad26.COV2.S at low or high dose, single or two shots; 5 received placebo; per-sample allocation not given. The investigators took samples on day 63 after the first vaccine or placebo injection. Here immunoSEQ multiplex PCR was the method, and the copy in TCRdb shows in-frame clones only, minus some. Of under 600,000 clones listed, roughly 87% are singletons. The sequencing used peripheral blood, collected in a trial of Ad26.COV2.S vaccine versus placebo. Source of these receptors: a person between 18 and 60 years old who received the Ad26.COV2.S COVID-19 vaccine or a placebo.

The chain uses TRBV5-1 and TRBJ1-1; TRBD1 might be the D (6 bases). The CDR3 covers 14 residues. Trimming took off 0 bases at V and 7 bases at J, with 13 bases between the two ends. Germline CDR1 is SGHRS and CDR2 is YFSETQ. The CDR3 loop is CASSLASPRGEAFF. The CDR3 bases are TGCGCCAGCAGCTTGGCTTCCCCCAGGGGTGAAGCTTTCTTT.

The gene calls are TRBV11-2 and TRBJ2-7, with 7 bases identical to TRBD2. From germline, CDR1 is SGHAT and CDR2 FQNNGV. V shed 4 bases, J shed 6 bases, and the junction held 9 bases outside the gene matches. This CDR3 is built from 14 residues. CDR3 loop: CASSYPPGTTEQYF. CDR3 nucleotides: TGTGCCAGCAGCTATCCCCCTGGGACTACCGAGCAGTACTTC.

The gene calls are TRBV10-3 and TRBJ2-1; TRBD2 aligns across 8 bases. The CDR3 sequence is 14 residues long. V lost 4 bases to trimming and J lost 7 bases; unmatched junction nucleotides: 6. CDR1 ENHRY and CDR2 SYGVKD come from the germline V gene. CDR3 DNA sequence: TGTGCCATCAGTGGAGCGGGAGAGGAGAATGAGCAGTTCTTC. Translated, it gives CAISGAGEENEQFF.

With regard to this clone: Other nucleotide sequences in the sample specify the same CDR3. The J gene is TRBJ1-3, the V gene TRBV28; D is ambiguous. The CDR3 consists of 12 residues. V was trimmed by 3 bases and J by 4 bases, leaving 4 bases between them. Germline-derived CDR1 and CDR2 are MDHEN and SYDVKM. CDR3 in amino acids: CASSFSGNTIYF. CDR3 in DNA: TGTGCCAGCAGTTTTAGCGGAAACACCATATATTTT.

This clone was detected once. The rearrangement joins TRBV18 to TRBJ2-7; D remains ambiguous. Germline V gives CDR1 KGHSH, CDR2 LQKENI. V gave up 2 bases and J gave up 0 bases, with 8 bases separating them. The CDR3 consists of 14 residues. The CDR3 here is CASSPAVISYEQYF. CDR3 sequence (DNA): TGTGCCAGCTCACCAGCCGTGATCTCCTACGAGCAGTACTTC. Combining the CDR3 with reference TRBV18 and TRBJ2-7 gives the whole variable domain NAGVMQNPRHLVRRRGQEARLRCSPMKGHSHVYWYRQLPEEGLKFMVYLQKENIIDESGMPKERFSAEFPKEGPSILRIQQVVRGDSAAYFCASSPAVISYEQYFGPGTRLTVT.

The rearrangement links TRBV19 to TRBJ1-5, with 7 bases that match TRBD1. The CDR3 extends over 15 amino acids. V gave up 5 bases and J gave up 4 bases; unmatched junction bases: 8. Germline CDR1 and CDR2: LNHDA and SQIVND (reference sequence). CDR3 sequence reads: CASSPGTARNQPQHF. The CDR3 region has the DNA TGTGCCAGTAGTCCCGGGACAGCTCGAAATCAGCCCCAGCATTTT.

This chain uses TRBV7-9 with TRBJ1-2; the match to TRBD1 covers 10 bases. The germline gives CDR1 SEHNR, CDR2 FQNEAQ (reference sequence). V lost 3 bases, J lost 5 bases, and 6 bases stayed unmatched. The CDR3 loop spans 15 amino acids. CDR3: CASSFDRGQGYGYTF. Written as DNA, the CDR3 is TGTGCCAGCAGCTTCGACAGGGGGCAAGGGTATGGCTACACCTTC.

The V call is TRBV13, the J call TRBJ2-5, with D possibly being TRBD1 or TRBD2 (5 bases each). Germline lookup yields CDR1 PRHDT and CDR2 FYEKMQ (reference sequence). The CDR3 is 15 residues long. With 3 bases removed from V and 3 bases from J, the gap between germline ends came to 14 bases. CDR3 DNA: TGTGCCAGCAGCTTTTACTTGGGACGAAAAGAGACCCAGTACTTC. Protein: CASSFYLGRKETQYF.

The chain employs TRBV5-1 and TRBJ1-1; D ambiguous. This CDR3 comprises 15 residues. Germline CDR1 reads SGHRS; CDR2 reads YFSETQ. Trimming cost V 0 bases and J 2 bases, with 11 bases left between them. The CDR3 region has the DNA TGCGCCAGCAGCTTGGGTGTATTAGGAAACACTGAAGCTTTCTTT. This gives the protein CASSLGVLGNTEAFF.

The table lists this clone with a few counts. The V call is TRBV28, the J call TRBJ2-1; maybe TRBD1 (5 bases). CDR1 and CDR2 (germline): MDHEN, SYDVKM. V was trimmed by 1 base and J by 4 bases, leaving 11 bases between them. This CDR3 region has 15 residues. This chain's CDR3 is CASSLFWGEYNEQFF. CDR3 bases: TGTGCCAGCAGTTTATTCTGGGGCGAATACAATGAGCAGTTCTTC.

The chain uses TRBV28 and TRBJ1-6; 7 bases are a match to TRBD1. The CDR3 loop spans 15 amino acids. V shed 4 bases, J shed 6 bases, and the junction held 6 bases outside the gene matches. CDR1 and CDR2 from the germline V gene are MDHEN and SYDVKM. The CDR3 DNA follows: TGTGCCAGCAGTTACTACGACAGGGTTAATTCACCCCTCCACTTT. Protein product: CASSYYDRVNSPLHF.

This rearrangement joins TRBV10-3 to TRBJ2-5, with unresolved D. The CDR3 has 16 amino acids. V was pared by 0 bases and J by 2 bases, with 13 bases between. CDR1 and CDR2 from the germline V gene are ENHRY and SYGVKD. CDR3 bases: TGTGCCATCAGTGAGTCGACGGCCGGTAGGCAAGAGACCCAGTACTTC. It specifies CAISESTAGRQETQYF.

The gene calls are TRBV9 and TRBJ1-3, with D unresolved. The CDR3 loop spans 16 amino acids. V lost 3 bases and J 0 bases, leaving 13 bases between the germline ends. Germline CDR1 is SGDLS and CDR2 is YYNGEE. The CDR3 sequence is CASSEYKGLSGNTIYF. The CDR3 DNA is TGTGCCAGCAGCGAGTATAAGGGCCTCTCTGGAAACACCATATATTTT. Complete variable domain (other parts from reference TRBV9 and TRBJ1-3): DSGVTQTPKHLITATGQRVTLRCSPRSGDLSVYWYQQSLDQGLQFLIQYYNGEERAKGNILERFSAQQFPDLHSELNLSSLELGDSALYFCASSEYKGLSGNTIYFGEGSWLTVV.

CDR3 sequence reads: CASSAGGPTQYF. CDR3 nucleotides: TGTGCCAGCTCCGCCGGGGGTCCTACGCAGTATTTT. The V call is TRBV6-5, the J call TRBJ2-3; D is possibly TRBD2 (6 bases). Germline values: CDR1 MNHEY, CDR2 SVGAGI. The CDR3 covers 12 residues. Trimming pared 8 bases from V and 8 bases from J, leaving 14 bases between.

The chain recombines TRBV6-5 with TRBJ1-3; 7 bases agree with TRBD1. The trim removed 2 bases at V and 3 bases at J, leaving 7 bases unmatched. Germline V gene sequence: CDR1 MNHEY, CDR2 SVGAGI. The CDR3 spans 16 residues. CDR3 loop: CASSYGPGGHGNTIYF. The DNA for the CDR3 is TGTGCCAGCAGTTACGGGCCAGGGGGACATGGAAACACCATATATTTT.

Here the CDR3 reads CSVETSGGLQFF. The CDR3, as DNA: TGCAGCGTTGAGACTAGCGGGGGGTTGCAGTTCTTC. The genes are TRBV29-1 and TRBJ2-1; 13 bases map to TRBD2. The CDR3 has 12 residues. Germline V gives CDR1 SQVTM, CDR2 ANQGSEA. The ends lost 3 bases at V and 12 bases at J; junction bases unmatched: 2.

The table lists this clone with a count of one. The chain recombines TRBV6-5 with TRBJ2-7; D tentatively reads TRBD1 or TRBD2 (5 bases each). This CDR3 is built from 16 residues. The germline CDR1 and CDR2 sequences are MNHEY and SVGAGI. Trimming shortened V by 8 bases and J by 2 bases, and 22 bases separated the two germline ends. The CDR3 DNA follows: TGTGCCAGCCGTTTGGTCGGGACGGGATTAACCTACGAGCAGTACTTC. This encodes CASRLVGTGLTYEQYF.

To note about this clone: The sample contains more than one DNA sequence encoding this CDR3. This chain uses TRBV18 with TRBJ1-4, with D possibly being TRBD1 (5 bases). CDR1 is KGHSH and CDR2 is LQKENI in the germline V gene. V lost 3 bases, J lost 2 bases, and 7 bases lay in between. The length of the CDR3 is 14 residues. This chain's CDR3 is CASSPGATNEKLFF. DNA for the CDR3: TGTGCCAGCTCACCTGGGGCGACTAATGAAAAACTGTTTTTT.

CDR3 protein: CATSDSYTGGTQYF. The DNA for the CDR3 is TGTGCCACCAGTGATTCCTATACAGGGGGTACGCAGTATTTT. This rearrangement joins TRBV24-1 to TRBJ2-3; 8 nucleotides match TRBD1. Trimming took 2 bases from V and 8 from J; bases not matched to a gene: 5. CDR1 and CDR2 from the germline V gene are KGHDR and SFDVKD. This CDR3 region has 14 residues.

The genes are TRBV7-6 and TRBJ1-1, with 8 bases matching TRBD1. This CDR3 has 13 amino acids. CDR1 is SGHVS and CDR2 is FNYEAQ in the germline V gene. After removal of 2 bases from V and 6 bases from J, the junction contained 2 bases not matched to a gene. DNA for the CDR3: TGTGCCAGCAGCTTACAGGGGGCTCCTGAAGCTTTCTTT. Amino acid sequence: CASSLQGAPEAFF.

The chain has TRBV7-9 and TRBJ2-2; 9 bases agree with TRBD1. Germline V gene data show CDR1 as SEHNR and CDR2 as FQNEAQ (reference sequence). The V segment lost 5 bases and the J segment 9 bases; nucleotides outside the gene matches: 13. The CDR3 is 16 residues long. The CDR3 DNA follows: TGTGCCAGCAGCCCCAGTCCCGGGACAGGGACCAGGGAGCTGTTTTTT. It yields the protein CASSPSPGTGTRELFF.

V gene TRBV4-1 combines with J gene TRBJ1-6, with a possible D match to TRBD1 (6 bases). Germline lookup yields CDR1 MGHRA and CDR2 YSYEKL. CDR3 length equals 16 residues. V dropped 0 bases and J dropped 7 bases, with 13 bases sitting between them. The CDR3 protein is CASSQDFVRGNSPLHF. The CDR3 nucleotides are TGCGCCAGCAGCCAAGACTTTGTCAGGGGAAATTCACCCCTCCACTTT.